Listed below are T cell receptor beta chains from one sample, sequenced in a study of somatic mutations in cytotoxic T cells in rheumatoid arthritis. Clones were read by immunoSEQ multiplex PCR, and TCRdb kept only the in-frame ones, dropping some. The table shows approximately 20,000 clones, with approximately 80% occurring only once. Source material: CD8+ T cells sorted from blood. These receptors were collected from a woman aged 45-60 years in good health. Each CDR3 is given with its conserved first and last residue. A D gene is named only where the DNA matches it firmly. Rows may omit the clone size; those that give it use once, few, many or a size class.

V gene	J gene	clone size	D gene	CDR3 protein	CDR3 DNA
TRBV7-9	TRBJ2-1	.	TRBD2	CASSSGLAAVGEQFF	TGTGCCAGCAGCTCGGGACTAGCGGCAGTTGGGGAGCAGTTCTTC
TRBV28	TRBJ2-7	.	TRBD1	CASSTPSAGQGFYEQYF	TGTGCCAGCAGTACCCCCTCGGCGGGACAGGGTTTCTACGAGCAGTACTTC
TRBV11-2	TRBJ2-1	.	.	CASSLVVNNEQFF	TGTGCCAGCAGCTTAGTGGTCAACAATGAGCAGTTCTTC
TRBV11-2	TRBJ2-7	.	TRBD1	CASSFSGTGGIITYEQYF	TGTGCCAGCAGCTTCTCCGGGACAGGGGGGATAATAACCTACGAGCAGTACTTC
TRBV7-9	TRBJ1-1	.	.	CASSLILRAGTEAFF	TGTGCCAGCAGCTTAATACTCCGGGCGGGTACTGAAGCTTTCTTT
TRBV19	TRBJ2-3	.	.	CASSMVPSDTQYF	TGTGCCAGTAGTATGGTCCCGTCGGATACGCAGTATTTT
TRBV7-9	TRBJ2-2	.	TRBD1	CASSGTAQGGELFF	TGTGCCAGCAGTGGGACAGCACAAGGCGGGGAGCTGTTTTTT
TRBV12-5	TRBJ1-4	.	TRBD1	CASGIVQGASEKLFF	TGTGCTAGTGGCATCGTACAGGGGGCGAGTGAAAAACTGTTTTTT
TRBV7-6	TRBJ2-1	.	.	CASSFRRDFGNNEQFF	TGTGCCAGCAGCTTCCGCCGGGACTTCGGGAACAATGAGCAGTTCTTC
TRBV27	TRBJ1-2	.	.	CASSPLGGQGYTF	TGTGCCAGCAGTCCCCTCGGGGGGCAAGGCTACACCTTC
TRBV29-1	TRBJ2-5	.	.	CSVEDQGGETQYF	TGCAGCGTTGAAGATCAAGGGGGGGAGACCCAGTACTTC
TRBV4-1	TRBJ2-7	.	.	CASSQDLGGAYEQYF	TGCGCCAGCAGCCAAGATCTAGGGGGGGCCTACGAGCAGTACTTC
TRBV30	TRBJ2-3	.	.	CAWSLAADTQYF	TGTGCCTGGAGCCTAGCAGCAGATACGCAGTATTTT
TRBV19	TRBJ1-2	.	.	CASSIDRTNYGYTF	TGTGCCAGTAGTATTGACAGGACCAACTATGGCTACACCTTC
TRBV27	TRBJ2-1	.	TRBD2	CASSLSGSRYNEQFF	TGTGCCAGCAGTTTAAGCGGGAGTCGCTACAATGAGCAGTTCTTC
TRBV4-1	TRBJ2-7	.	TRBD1	CASSQYSPQGAGEQYF	TGCGCCAGCAGCCAATACTCACCCCAGGGGGCTGGGGAGCAGTACTTC
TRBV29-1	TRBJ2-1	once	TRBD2	CSVEGLGTSSDYEQFF	TGCAGCGTTGAAGGCCTCGGGACTAGCTCTGATTATGAGCAGTTCTTC
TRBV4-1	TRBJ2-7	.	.	CASSQRPAYEQYF	TGCGCCAGCAGCCAAAGGCCAGCCTACGAGCAGTACTTC
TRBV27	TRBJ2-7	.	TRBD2	CASSLGLAGGNYEQYF	TGTGCCAGCAGTTTAGGACTAGCGGGCGGGAACTACGAGCAGTACTTC
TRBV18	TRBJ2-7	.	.	CASSPEDKSYEQYF	TGTGCCAGCTCACCAGAGGACAAATCCTACGAGCAGTACTTC
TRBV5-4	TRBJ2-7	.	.	CASSPVPGTEIYEQYF	TGTGCCAGCAGCCCGGTCCCCGGGACGGAGATCTACGAGCAGTACTTC
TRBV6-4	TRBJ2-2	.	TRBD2	CASSGTSEDGELFF	TGTGCCAGCAGTGGGACTAGCGAGGACGGGGAGCTGTTTTTT
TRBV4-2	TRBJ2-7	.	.	CASSQDETGGSEQYF	TGTGCCAGCAGCCAAGACGAGACAGGTGGGTCCGAGCAGTACTTC
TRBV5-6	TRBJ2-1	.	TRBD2	CASLGGLAGPYNEQFF	TGTGCCAGCCTAGGTGGCCTAGCGGGCCCTTACAATGAGCAGTTCTTC
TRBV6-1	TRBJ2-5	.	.	CASSDGRGGETQYF	TGTGCCAGCAGTGATGGGAGGGGGGGGGAGACCCAGTACTTC